These 18 T cell receptor beta chains were all obtained from the same sample, sequenced in a study of CD8 T cells in ankylosing spondylitis. TCRdb analysed the 5' RACE reads with MiXCR anew, one entry per CDR3 protein. The sample lists a few hundred thousand distinct CDR3 sequences, more than 15% occurring once. The sequencing sample was made of blood, either unsorted or a sorted T cell fraction (not recorded which). Receptors originate from a male donor with ankylosing spondylitis or in good health (not recorded which).

The chain uses TRBV9 and TRBJ2-1, with D perhaps given as TRBD1 or TRBD2 (5 bases each). The CDR3 loop spans 15 amino acids. Germline assignment: CDR1 SGDLS and CDR2 YYNGEE. Trimming pared 0 bases from V and 2 bases from J, leaving 9 bases between. In DNA form, the CDR3 reads TGTGCCAGCAGCGTAGACGGGGACCCCTACAATGAGCAGTTCTTC. It yields the protein CASSVDGDPYNEQFF.

The chain couples TRBV7-2 to TRBJ2-1, with 11 bases fitting TRBD2. This CDR3 has 16 residues. Germline CDR1 is SGHTA and CDR2 is FQGNSA. The V gene end was trimmed by 4 bases and the J gene end by 8 bases; junction bases not matched to a gene: 10. CDR3 loop: CASSSLVSGRADEQFF. In nucleotides, the CDR3 is TGTGCCAGCAGCTCTTTGGTTAGCGGGAGGGCAGATGAGCAGTTCTTC. The entire variable domain, with the rest obtained from reference TRBV7-2 and TRBJ2-1, is as follows: GAGVSQSPSNKVTEKGKDVELRCDPISGHTALYWYRQSLGQGLEFLIYFQGNSAPDKSGLPSDRFSAERTGGSVSTLTIQRTQQEDSAVYLCASSSLVSGRADEQFFGPGTRLTVL.

The CDR3 nucleotides read TGCGCCAGCAGCCAAACCGTCTACGAGCAGTACTTC. It is translated as CASSQTVYEQYF. V is TRBV4-1 and J is TRBJ2-7; unclear D gene. Germline V gene lookup returns CDR1 MGHRA and CDR2 YSYEKL. V was clipped by 2 bases and J by 3 bases, with 5 bases between them. The CDR3 totals 12 residues.

The V and J genes are TRBV12-3 or TRBV12-4 and TRBJ2-5; 10 positions match TRBD1. This CDR3 spans 16 amino acids. V was pared by 5 bases and J by 6 bases, with 12 bases of the junction left unmatched. The CDR3 region has the DNA TGTGCCAGCAGTCCTGAGACAGGGGGCGATAGGAAGACCCAGTACTTC. Residues: CASSPETGGDRKTQYF.

This clonotype was detected once. This chain's CDR3 is CASSVGTDNYEQYF. CDR3 DNA sequence: TGTGCCAGTAGTGTGGGGACAGATAACTACGAGCAGTACTTC. V and J are TRBV19 and TRBJ2-7, with 7 nucleotides matching TRBD1. The ends lost 5 bases at V and 3 bases at J; junction bases unmatched: 7. Germline V CDR1 and CDR2: LNHDA, SQIVND (reference sequence). The CDR3 extends over 14 amino acids.

The V call is TRBV5-1, the J call TRBJ1-1, with 9 bases identical to TRBD1. The V gene's germline CDR1 is SGHRS and CDR2 YFSETQ. This CDR3 region has 17 residues. Unmatched junction bases numbered 13, after V lost 4 bases and J lost 3 bases. CDR3 sequence: CASSSPDRGWEHTEAFF. CDR3 bases: TGCGCCAGCAGCAGCCCGGACAGGGGATGGGAGCACACTGAAGCTTTCTTT.

The table lists this clonotype with a few counts. The genes are TRBV5-1 and TRBJ2-7, with D perhaps TRBD1 or TRBD2 (5 bases each). The ends were cut back, 5 bases at V and 4 bases at J, with 19 bases in the middle. The CDR3 sequence is 15 residues long. Germline lookup yields CDR1 SGHRS and CDR2 YFSETQ. The CDR3 DNA reads TGCGCCAGCAGTTCAGGGCGGGCTGGTCATTACGAGCAGTACTTC. Its translation is CASSSGRAGHYEQYF.

This clonotype came up a few times. This rearrangement joins TRBV5-1 to TRBJ1-1; D uncertain. Germline CDR1 reads SGHRS; CDR2 reads YFSETQ. The CDR3 has 17 amino acids. The V end lost 0 bases, the J end lost 0 bases, and 15 bases lay between the germline ends. Here the CDR3 DNA reads TGCGCCAGCAGCTTGGCAGGATTGGAGTATGTGAACACTGAAGCTTTCTTT. This codes for CASSLAGLEYVNTEAFF.

This clonotype was seen more than once but under ten times. The V and J genes are TRBV29-1 and TRBJ1-4; 9 bases align to TRBD1. The CDR3 has 14 residues. The trim removed 3 bases at V and 5 bases at J, leaving 4 bases unmatched. In germline, CDR1 is SQVTM, CDR2 ANQGSEA. In nucleotides, the CDR3 is TGCAGCGTTGAGCGACAGGGGGGAAATGAAAAACTGTTTTTT. Its translation: CSVERQGGNEKLFF.

The chain employs TRBV29-1 and TRBJ1-1; D possibly corresponds to TRBD1 (5 bases). There are 12 residues in the CDR3. Germline loops: CDR1 SQVTM, CDR2 ANQGSEA. V was cut by 1 base and J by 8 bases, with 11 bases left in between. The DNA of the CDR3 is TGCAGCGTTGAAGGGGGCCCCCCCGAAGCTTTCTTT. This encodes CSVEGGPPEAFF.

This sequence joins TRBV12-3 or TRBV12-4 and TRBJ2-6, with D perhaps TRBD1 or TRBD2 (6 bases each). CDR3 size: 18 residues. Trimming took off 5 bases at V and 0 bases at J, with 17 bases between the two ends. CDR3 nucleotides: TGTGCCAGCAGTCCCGGACGGGGGACAAGCTCTGGGGCCAACGTCCTGACTTTC. Translated, it gives CASSPGRGTSSGANVLTF.

This clonotype occurred a few times. This chain links TRBV6-5 with TRBJ2-1; 12 nucleotides match TRBD2. Trimming at V came to 0 bases and at J to 8 bases, leaving 8 bases not matched to a gene. The CDR3 covers 17 residues. Per the germline V gene, CDR1 is MNHEY and CDR2 is SVGAGI. This CDR3 reads CASSYSTSGSRIDEQFF. The CDR3 region has the DNA TGTGCCAGCAGTTACTCGACTAGCGGGAGCAGGATCGATGAGCAGTTCTTC.

This clonotype occurred many times. The V and J genes are TRBV5-6 and TRBJ2-7; 8 nucleotides match TRBD1. Germline V gene lookup returns CDR1 SGHDT and CDR2 YYEEEE. V lost 4 bases, J lost 2 bases, and 8 bases stayed unmatched. CDR3 size: 15 residues. CDR3 residues: CASSKGTGAPYEQYF. The CDR3 DNA is TGTGCCAGCAGCAAGGGGACAGGCGCACCCTACGAGCAGTACTTC.

The chain carries TRBV28 and TRBJ2-3; TRBD2 matches at 14 bases. Germline loops: CDR1 MDHEN, CDR2 SYDVKM. CDR3 length: 18 amino acids. The trim removed 3 bases at V and 4 bases at J, leaving 9 bases unmatched. The CDR3 loop is CASSFPPGTSGSSDTQYF. The CDR3 DNA sequence: TGTGCCAGCAGTTTCCCCCCTGGGACTAGCGGGAGTTCAGATACGCAGTATTTT.

This chain connects TRBV12-3 or TRBV12-4 to TRBJ2-1; 7 positions match TRBD2. The CDR3 extends over 16 amino acids. Unmatched junction bases numbered 16, after V lost 7 bases and J lost 7 bases. CDR3 coding DNA: TGTGCCAGCACCGTCCCACTAGCGATGAGGTCGAATGAGCAGTTCTTC. Residues: CASTVPLAMRSNEQFF.

This clonotype was seen a handful of times. The J gene is TRBJ1-6, the V gene TRBV4-3, with a possible D match to TRBD1 (5 bases). This CDR3 has 19 residues. CDR1 and CDR2 from the germline V gene are LGHNA and YSLEER. The V end lost 4 bases, the J end lost 0 bases, and 19 bases lay between the germline ends. The CDR3, as DNA: TGCGCCAGCAGCCCAACTACCGGGACCGAGAGCTCCTATAATTCACCCCTCCACTTT. This sequence encodes CASSPTTGTESSYNSPLHF.

The chain couples TRBV2 to TRBJ2-7; D may correspond to TRBD1 or TRBD2 (5 bases each). CDR1 and CDR2 (germline): SNHLY, FYNNEI. Trimming left V 2 bases short and J 7 bases short, with 9 bases between. CDR3 length: 12 amino acids. The DNA for the CDR3 is TGTGCCAGCAGTGAACCGGGGCCAGAGCAGTACTTC. Translating it yields CASSEPGPEQYF.

This clonotype has only a few counts. The chain carries TRBV20-1 and TRBJ2-5; 10 bases match TRBD1. Looked up from germline, CDR1 is DFQATT and CDR2 is SNEGSKA (reference sequence). V lost 5 bases, J lost 4 bases, and 13 bases stayed unmatched. The CDR3 totals 16 residues. This CDR3 reads CSADHQKTGGGETQYF. The CDR3 DNA reads TGCAGTGCTGACCATCAAAAGACAGGGGGCGGAGAGACCCAGTACTTC.